One and the same sample provided the 10 T cell receptor beta chains below, sequenced in a study of blood T cell repertoires in COVID-19. The repertoire was sequenced with immunoSEQ multiplex PCR; TCRdb's copy has only in-frame clones and lacks some. This sample has under 200,000 clones, with approximately 86% found just once. Sequences were obtained from peripheral blood. Receptor source: a man aged 55 to 69 with acute or convalescent COVID-19.

V and J are TRBV30 and TRBJ2-7; TRBD2 matches at 13 bases. Germline V lookup: CDR1 GTSNPN, CDR2 SVGIG (reference sequence). The CDR3 covers 16 residues. V shed 1 base, J shed 6 bases, and the junction held 9 bases outside the gene matches. CDR3 region: CAWSAGWTSGSTEQYF. Written as DNA, the CDR3 is TGTGCCTGGAGTGCCGGGTGGACTAGCGGGAGTACCGAGCAGTACTTC.

The V gene is TRBV7-6, the J gene TRBJ2-5; D might be TRBD2 (5 bases). The CDR3 extends over 12 amino acids. Germline CDR1 reads SGHVS; CDR2 reads FNYEAQ. V was cut by 7 bases and J by 9 bases, with 15 bases left in between. The DNA of the CDR3 is TGTGCCAGCACCGCCCCGGTCGGGGCCCAGTACTTC. Translated: CASTAPVGAQYF.

The chain links TRBV7-2 to TRBJ1-5; D is ambiguous. The CDR3 totals 15 residues. CDR1 and CDR2 from the germline V gene are SGHTA and FQGNSA. V was clipped by 0 bases and J by 3 bases, with 9 bases between them. The CDR3 DNA reads as TGTGCCAGCAGCTTAGCGGGGAGGGACAATCAGCCCCAGCATTTT. Its translation: CASSLAGRDNQPQHF. The full variable domain, its missing parts supplied by reference TRBV7-2 and TRBJ1-5, is GAGVSQSPSNKVTEKGKDVELRCDPISGHTALYWYRQSLGQGLEFLIYFQGNSAPDKSGLPSDRFSAERTGGSVSTLTIQRTQQEDSAVYLCASSLAGRDNQPQHFGDGTRLSIL.

V gene TRBV30 combines with J gene TRBJ2-7; 7 bases are a match to TRBD1. The V segment lost 4 bases and the J segment 2 bases; nucleotides outside the gene matches: 5. The germline V gene encodes CDR1 GTSNPN and CDR2 SVGIG (reference sequence). The CDR3 totals 13 residues. Here the CDR3 reads CAWTRGNTYEQYF. For the CDR3, the DNA is TGTGCCTGGACCAGGGGGAACACCTACGAGCAGTACTTC.

This clone was detected once. The chain combines TRBV7-8 with TRBJ1-3; D gene ambiguous. This CDR3 spans 15 amino acids. Deletions cut 5 bases from V and 0 bases from J, with 11 bases between. Germline CDR1 SGHVS, CDR2 FQNEAQ. The CDR3 nucleotides are TGTGCCAGCAGCATTACAGCTTTCTCTGGAAACACCATATATTTT. Translating it yields CASSITAFSGNTIYF. The entire variable domain, with the rest obtained from reference TRBV7-8 and TRBJ1-3, is as follows: GAGVSQSPRYKVAKRGQDVALRCDPISGHVSLFWYQQALGQGPEFLTYFQNEAQLDKSGLPSDRFFAERPEGSVSTLKIQRTQQEDSAVYLCASSITAFSGNTIYFGEGSWLTVV.

The V call is TRBV6-5, the J call TRBJ2-7, with TRBD2 matching 7 bases. The CDR3 loop spans 14 amino acids. CDR1 is MNHEY and CDR2 is SVGAGI in the germline V gene. The V gene end was trimmed by 6 bases and the J gene end by 3 bases; junction bases not matched to a gene: 8. CDR3 sequence: CASSRERGGYEQYF. The CDR3 bases are TGTGCCAGCAGCCGTGAGCGGGGCGGCTACGAGCAGTACTTC.

This clone was seen once. The genes are TRBV19 and TRBJ1-1, with a tentative D call TRBD1 (6 bases). CDR1 and CDR2 (germline): LNHDA, SQIVND (reference sequence). This CDR3 is 16 amino acids long. Trimming left V 7 bases short and J 0 bases short, with 18 bases between. The CDR3 DNA is TGTGCCAGTACTTTCGGGTCCGGGACACTGAACACTGAAGCTTTCTTT. Protein product: CASTFGSGTLNTEAFF.

In its sample, this clone was seen once. At the DNA level, this CDR3 is encoded by other sequences in the same sample as well. This chain joins TRBV18 and TRBJ1-2, with D perhaps TRBD1 (5 bases). The CDR3 is 13 residues long. V was shortened by 3 bases and J by 5 bases, with 10 bases between the two germline ends. Germline CDR1 is KGHSH and CDR2 is LQKENI. CDR3 nucleotides: TGTGCCAGCTCACCCGGGACTGAGTATGGCTACACCTTC. Translating gives CASSPGTEYGYTF.

The V and J genes are TRBV9 and TRBJ1-1; D gene ambiguous. This CDR3 comprises 14 residues. Germline lookup yields CDR1 SGDLS and CDR2 YYNGEE. V lost 4 bases and J 4 bases, leaving 14 bases between the germline ends. CDR3 sequence reads: CASSHINTGTEAFF. DNA for the CDR3: TGTGCCAGCAGCCATATCAACACGGGCACTGAAGCTTTCTTT.

The DNA of the CDR3 is TGTGCCAGCAGTTATAGCGGAACCCCATACGAGCAGTACTTC. It is translated as CASSYSGTPYEQYF. V is TRBV28 and J is TRBJ2-7; D might be TRBD2 (6 bases). Germline CDR1 and CDR2: MDHEN and SYDVKM. CDR3 length equals 14 residues. V gave up 4 bases and J gave up 4 bases, with 14 bases separating them.